Below are 21 T cell receptor beta chains sequenced from a single sample in a study of T cell responses to AZD1222 COVID-19 vaccine. Assay used: immunoSEQ multiplex PCR; TCRdb lists only in-frame clones, some missing. Of roughly 120,000 clones in the sample, 75% to 90% were seen once. Sequenced material: peripheral blood, taken 28 days after the second AZD1222 dose. The receptor set was obtained from an adult who received the AZD1222 COVID-19 vaccine.

The chain recombines TRBV10-2 with TRBJ1-2; TRBD1 agrees at 9 bases. Germline CDR1 reads WSHSY; CDR2 reads SAAADI. V shed 8 bases, J shed 3 bases, and the junction held 4 bases outside the gene matches. The CDR3 loop spans 13 amino acids. The CDR3 is CASGGDRDYGYTF. The CDR3 nucleotides read TGCGCCAGCGGGGGGGACAGGGACTATGGCTACACCTTC.

This sequence joins TRBV5-1 and TRBJ2-3; D is perhaps TRBD1 (6 bases). Germline V CDR1 and CDR2: SGHRS, YFSETQ. V lost 4 bases and J lost 6, with 21 bases in between. This CDR3 comprises 16 residues. The CDR3 DNA reads as TGCGCCAGCAGCCAAGAAGGGCCCAGGGGATCGGATACGCAGTATTTT. Translation gives CASSQEGPRGSDTQYF.

This clone was observed a single time. The chain is built from TRBV9 and TRBJ2-4; TRBD1 might be the D (6 bases). The CDR3 is 14 residues long. Germline V gene data show CDR1 as SGDLS and CDR2 as YYNGEE. Trimming removed 3 bases at V and 8 bases at J, with 15 bases between. For the CDR3, the DNA is TGTGCCAGCAGCGCCGGGGCAGGGGTGGACATTCAGTACTTC. Its protein is CASSAGAGVDIQYF.

The rearrangement joins TRBV30 to TRBJ2-3; no clear D gene. Trimming removed 4 bases at V and 0 bases at J, with 5 bases between. From germline, CDR1 is GTSNPN and CDR2 SVGIG (reference sequence). The CDR3 spans 12 residues. The CDR3 loop reads CAWTHSTDTQYF. The CDR3 region has the DNA TGTGCCTGGACACACAGCACAGATACGCAGTATTTT.

The rearrangement joins TRBV28 to TRBJ2-4; D is perhaps TRBD1 (7 bases). Trimming removed 6 bases at V and 9 bases at J, with 18 bases between. Per the germline V gene, CDR1 is MDHEN and CDR2 is SYDVKM. The CDR3 length is 14 residues. The CDR3 protein is CASRPTQGGGIQYF. CDR3 nucleotides: TGTGCCAGCAGACCAACGCAGGGGGGTGGCATTCAGTACTTC.

V and J are TRBV2 and TRBJ2-5, with 10 bases lining up with TRBD1. The CDR3 is 14 residues long. J was trimmed by 1 base and V by 7 bases; bases with no gene match: 3. Germline V gene data show CDR1 as SNHLY and CDR2 as FYNNEI. CDR3 sequence (DNA): TGTGCCAGCAACCGGGACAGGGGCCAAGAGACCCAGTACTTC. Amino acid sequence: CASNRDRGQETQYF.

This sequence joins TRBV28 and TRBJ1-4; 9 positions agree with TRBD1. The CDR3 has 15 residues. Germline V lookup: CDR1 MDHEN, CDR2 SYDVKM. After removal of 7 bases from V and 8 bases from J, the junction contained 11 bases not matched to a gene. CDR3 sequence reads: CASNSAGTGNEKLFF. Here the CDR3 DNA reads TGTGCCAGCAATTCCGCGGGGACAGGGAACGAAAAACTGTTTTTT.

J is TRBJ1-2 and V is TRBV6-5; 9 positions match TRBD1. The ends lost 5 bases at V and 4 bases at J; junction bases unmatched: 5. The CDR3 extends over 14 amino acids. Germline CDR1 is MNHEY and CDR2 is SVGAGI. In DNA, the CDR3 is TGTGCCAGCAGTCCCCGGACAGGGGCCTATGGCTACACCTTC. It codes for CASSPRTGAYGYTF.

The chain is built from TRBV24-1 and TRBJ1-2; TRBD1 agrees at 7 bases. CDR1 is KGHDR, CDR2 SFDVKD, per germline. J lost 6 bases, V lost 4 bases, and 7 bases had no gene match. This CDR3 has 14 residues. CDR3 in amino acids: CATSESDRAHGYTF. Written as DNA, the CDR3 is TGTGCCACCAGTGAGAGTGACAGGGCCCATGGCTACACCTTC.

This clone was detected only a few times. V and J are TRBV7-8 and TRBJ2-7; the D is unclear. CDR3 length: 15 amino acids. V gave up 5 bases and J gave up 6 bases, with 20 bases separating them. CDR1 is SGHVS, CDR2 FQNEAQ, per germline. The CDR3 DNA reads TGTGCCAGCAGCCCCCCTAGGCGGTTCGGTTCCGAGCAGTACTTC. This encodes CASSPPRRFGSEQYF.

The chain carries TRBV12-3 or TRBV12-4 and TRBJ2-7, with D unresolved. The V end was cut by 3 bases, the J end by 5 bases, with 8 bases between. This CDR3 comprises 12 residues. CDR3 sequence reads: CASSLVGHEQYF. In nucleotides, the CDR3 is TGTGCCAGCAGTTTGGTTGGCCACGAGCAGTACTTC.

V and J are TRBV12-5 and TRBJ2-3, with 7 nucleotides matching TRBD1. J lost 5 bases, V lost 8 bases, and 10 bases had no gene match. The length of the CDR3 is 14 residues. CDR1 and CDR2 (germline): LGHNT, FRNRAP. The CDR3 DNA is TGTGCTAGTACCCTGGACAGGATAGGAGATACGCAGTATTTT. It translates to CASTLDRIGDTQYF.

V is TRBV6-2 or TRBV6-3 and J is TRBJ1-2; possibly TRBD1 for D (6 bases). This CDR3 is built from 16 residues. Germline V gene data show CDR1 as MNHEY and CDR2 as SVGEGT. V lost 6 bases, J lost 2 bases, and 19 bases lay in between. CDR3 nucleotide sequence: TGTGCCAGCAGCCGCGACGGGACAACCGTAAACTATGGCTACACCTTC. Its translation: CASSRDGTTVNYGYTF.

V usage is TRBV5-1 and J usage is TRBJ2-2, with D possibly being TRBD2 (5 bases). Germline V CDR1 and CDR2: SGHRS, YFSETQ. CDR3 size: 13 residues. V gave up 0 bases and J gave up 6 bases, with 6 bases separating them. CDR3 loop: CASSLGRPGELFF. CDR3 sequence (DNA): TGCGCCAGCAGCTTGGGGAGGCCCGGGGAGCTGTTTTTT.

The V call is TRBV3-1 (or the pseudogene TRBV3-2), the J call TRBJ2-2; D may be TRBD1 or TRBD2 (6 bases each). Trimming took 1 base from V and 3 from J, leaving 12 bases between them. This CDR3 contains 16 residues. Looked up from germline, CDR1 is LGHDT and CDR2 is YNNKEL (reference sequence). CDR3 in DNA: TGTGCCAGCAGCCAAGCGGAGGGGGTGTACACCGGGGAGCTGTTTTTT. This sequence encodes CASSQAEGVYTGELFF.

V usage is TRBV5-1 and J usage is TRBJ2-2; TRBD2 might be the D (5 bases). From germline, CDR1 is SGHRS and CDR2 YFSETQ. Trimming shortened V by 1 base and J by 3 bases, and 10 bases separated the two germline ends. This CDR3 spans 15 amino acids. DNA of the CDR3: TGCGCCAGCAGCTTGCAATCCGGGGACACCGGGGAGCTGTTTTTT. Its protein is CASSLQSGDTGELFF.

This sequence joins TRBV6-5 and TRBJ1-6, with D perhaps TRBD1 (5 bases). Trimming stripped 2 bases from V and 10 bases from J, with 12 bases between. Per the germline V gene, CDR1 is MNHEY and CDR2 is SVGAGI. The CDR3 spans 14 residues. CDR3 region: CASSYTSGKSPLHF. The DNA of the CDR3 is TGTGCCAGCAGTTACACTTCAGGGAAATCACCCCTCCACTTT.

The J gene is TRBJ2-5, the V gene TRBV5-1; D is unclear. The CDR3 is made up of 14 amino acids. CDR1 is SGHRS and CDR2 is YFSETQ in the germline V gene. With 1 base removed from V and 5 bases from J, the gap between germline ends came to 12 bases. CDR3 loop: CASSLQGSGETQYF. The CDR3 nucleotides are TGCGCCAGCAGCTTGCAAGGGTCCGGGGAGACCCAGTACTTC.

This rearrangement joins TRBV7-3 to TRBJ1-1; 8 bases align to TRBD1. This CDR3 has 14 amino acids. Trimming at V came to 2 bases and at J to 3 bases, leaving 2 bases not matched to a gene. Germline-derived CDR1 and CDR2 are SGHTA and FQGTGA. The CDR3 DNA reads as TGTGCCAGCAGCTTACAGGGGGCGGACACTGAAGCTTTCTTT. Residues: CASSLQGADTEAFF. The whole variable domain, remainder taken from reference TRBV7-3 and TRBJ1-1, is GAGVSQTPSNKVTEKGKYVELRCDPISGHTALYWYRQSLGQGPEFLIYFQGTGAADDSGLPNDRFFAVRPEGSVSTLKIQRTERGDSAVYLCASSLQGADTEAFFGQGTRLTVV.

The chain combines TRBV7-2 with TRBJ1-1; unclear D gene. Germline V gene lookup returns CDR1 SGHTA and CDR2 FQGNSA. V gave up 6 bases and J gave up 3 bases, with 20 bases separating them. The CDR3 covers 16 residues. CDR3 loop: CASSPLGGSGYTEAFF. CDR3 nucleotide sequence: TGTGCCAGCAGTCCGTTGGGAGGGTCGGGGTACACTGAAGCTTTCTTT. The whole variable domain, remainder taken from reference TRBV7-2 and TRBJ1-1, is GAGVSQSPSNKVTEKGKDVELRCDPISGHTALYWYRQSLGQGLEFLIYFQGNSAPDKSGLPSDRFSAERTGGSVSTLTIQRTQQEDSAVYLCASSPLGGSGYTEAFFGQGTRLTVV.

In its sample, this clone was seen once. The chain combines TRBV7-3 with TRBJ2-3; TRBD1 matches 12 bases. After removal of 5 bases from V and 5 bases from J, the junction contained 5 bases not matched to a gene. CDR3 length equals 15 residues. The germline V gene encodes CDR1 SGHTA and CDR2 FQGTGA. CDR3 DNA: TGTGCCAGCAGCCGGGACAGGGGGCGGGGAGATACGCAGTATTTT. It specifies CASSRDRGRGDTQYF.